These 13 T cell receptor beta chains were all obtained from the same sample, sequenced in a study of beta chain features in type 1 diabetes. The isolated RNA, all of it, was reverse transcribed, so expressed TCRB transcripts were what got sequenced. The protocol was immunoSEQ multiplex PCR, while the TCRdb copy is restricted to in-frame clones and leaves out a portion. The table lists some 500,000 clones, over 10% of them singletons. Sequenced sample: naive CD4+ T cells from blood. These receptors were obtained from a woman aged 18-29 years in good health.

This clone was counted between two and nine times. This chain joins TRBV2 and TRBJ2-3; no definite D call. Germline V gene sequence: CDR1 SNHLY, CDR2 FYNNEI. The V end lost 5 bases, the J end lost 4 bases, and 13 bases lay between the germline ends. The CDR3 length is 14 residues. The CDR3 nucleotides are TGTGCCAGCAGTCCGCTACTTGGGGCAGATACGCAGTATTTT. Translating it yields CASSPLLGADTQYF.

J is TRBJ2-5 and V is TRBV9; the D gene is possibly TRBD1 (7 bases). This CDR3 is built from 15 residues. Germline lookup yields CDR1 SGDLS and CDR2 YYNGEE. With 2 bases removed from V and 4 bases from J, the gap between germline ends came to 15 bases. The CDR3 sequence: CASSVLGQEGETQYF. CDR3 in DNA: TGTGCCAGCAGCGTCTTAGGACAGGAGGGAGAGACCCAGTACTTC.

This rearrangement joins TRBV2 to TRBJ2-7; a weak D match, TRBD1 (6 bases). Trimming took 6 bases from V and 2 from J, leaving 8 bases between them. The germline V gene encodes CDR1 SNHLY and CDR2 FYNNEI. The CDR3 runs to 12 residues. The CDR3 loop is CASRGHPYEQYV. The CDR3 DNA reads as TGTGCCAGCAGGGGACACCCCTACGAGCAGTACGTC.

The chain employs TRBV28 and TRBJ1-4, with TRBD1 matching 7 bases. The CDR3 runs 13 residues. V was clipped by 5 bases and J by 5 bases; unmatched bases: 2. CDR1 MDHEN and CDR2 SYDVKM come from the germline V gene. CDR3 sequence (DNA): TGTGCCAGCAGTGGGGACAGCAATGAAAAACTGTTTTTT. Protein: CASSGDSNEKLFF.

V usage is TRBV11-3 and J usage is TRBJ2-1; TRBD2 is a possible D gene (5 bases). The CDR3 contains 15 residues. V gave up 5 bases and J gave up 9 bases, with 20 bases separating them. Germline lookup yields CDR1 SGHNT and CDR2 YENEEA. The CDR3 DNA follows: TGTGCCAGCAGCGCCCTGACTCGCCCTGAGGGTGAGCAGTTCTTC. It codes for CASSALTRPEGEQFF.

V and J are TRBV2 and TRBJ1-2; D not resolved. This CDR3 has 14 amino acids. Germline lookup yields CDR1 SNHLY and CDR2 FYNNEI. The CDR3 loop reads CGGSRYATYYGYTF. For the CDR3, the DNA is TGTGGCGGATCGAGGTACGCAACCTACTATGGCTACACCTTC.

The rearrangement links TRBV15 to TRBJ1-1, with D tentatively TRBD1 (5 bases). Germline V CDR1 and CDR2: LNHNV, YYDKDF (reference sequence). This CDR3 comprises 12 residues. The V end lost 0 bases, the J end lost 7 bases, and 6 bases lay between the germline ends. CDR3 coding DNA: TGTGCCACCAGCAGAGATCAGGGTGAAGCTTTCTTT. This encodes CATSRDQGEAFF.

This clone was found a few times. This chain links TRBV6-5 with TRBJ2-2; D is undetermined. The CDR3 is 15 residues long. V lost 5 bases, J lost 4 bases, and 14 bases lay in between. Germline V CDR1 and CDR2: MNHEY, SVGAGI. CDR3 loop: CASSSVLARTGELFF. CDR3 in DNA: TGTGCCAGCAGTAGCGTCCTGGCTCGCACCGGGGAGCTGTTTTTT.

This clone turned up a few times. The genes are TRBV12-5 and TRBJ1-2, with 9 bases matching TRBD1. Trimming cost V 5 bases and J 6 bases; bases outside gene matches: 10. The length of the CDR3 is 15 residues. CDR1 is LGHNT and CDR2 is FRNRAP in the germline V gene. CDR3 protein: CASGASGTGINGYTF. In DNA form, the CDR3 reads TGTGCTAGTGGTGCCTCCGGGACAGGGATAAATGGCTACACCTTC.

This clone has a handful of counts. This sequence joins TRBV14 and TRBJ2-1, with D tentatively TRBD1 (5 bases). Trimming left V 1 base short and J 0 bases short, with 10 bases between. The germline CDR1 and CDR2 sequences are SGHDN and FVKESK. The CDR3 covers 16 residues. The CDR3 region has the DNA TGTGCCAGCAGCCAAGGACTGGGGCGCTCCTACAATGAGCAGTTCTTC. Protein sequence: CASSQGLGRSYNEQFF.

The J gene is TRBJ2-5, the V gene TRBV20-1; no clear D. This CDR3 comprises 11 residues. The V gene lost 5 bases and the J gene lost 3 bases, with 7 bases spanning the gap. CDR1 is DFQATT, CDR2 SNEGSKA, per germline (reference sequence). The CDR3 bases are TGCAGTGCTCTAAAGGAAGAGACCCAGTACTTC. Translation: CSALKEETQYF.

This clone was seen a few times. The CDR3 sequence: CASSARVGGNQPQHF. The DNA of the CDR3 is TGTGCCAGCAGCGCCCGGGTAGGGGGCAATCAGCCCCAGCATTTT. The genes are TRBV7-9 and TRBJ1-5; D perhaps matches TRBD1 (5 bases). This CDR3 region has 15 residues. Germline values: CDR1 SEHNR, CDR2 FQNEAQ (reference sequence). Trimming cost V 5 bases and J 2 bases, with 13 bases left between them.

The V and J genes are TRBV15 and TRBJ2-3; D might be TRBD2 (7 bases). V was pared by 4 bases and J by 0 bases, with 17 bases between. Germline CDR1 is LNHNV and CDR2 is YYDKDF (reference sequence). The CDR3 totals 17 residues. The CDR3 DNA is TGTGCCACCAGCACCGTCTCGGGGGGCATCAGCACAGATACGCAGTATTTT. Translated: CATSTVSGGISTDTQYF.